This TCR beta chain came from a study of blood T cell repertoires in COVID-19. On the study more broadly: Samples came from the United States, Italy and Spain, spanning acute and convalescent COVID-19. PBMCs, B-cell-depleted T cells, or T cells were the source of the cDNA or gDNA that made up the material.

Original processing methods: Reference gene primer amplification in the assay estimated nucleated cell counts. Repertoires were generated with immunoSEQ multiplex PCR, while TCRdb's copy carries only in-frame clones and drops some. D and trimming come from the DNA, and the V and J calls and clone size come from that table. The sample lists some 260,000 clones; more than 65% were seen once. Germline CDR1 SGDLS, CDR2 YYNGEE. Deletions cut 5 bases from V and 4 bases from J, with 12 bases between. The CDR3 totals 13 residues. V usage is TRBV9 and J usage is TRBJ1-1; D ambiguous. This sequence originates from a woman between 18 and 29 years old with acute or convalescent COVID-19. The material sequenced was peripheral blood. The DNA for the CDR3 is TGTGCCAGCAGGCAAGTGTCGGGCACTGAAGCTTTCTTT. This translates into CASRQVSGTEAFF. Supplemented by reference TRBV9 and TRBJ1-1, the full variable domain reads DSGVTQTPKHLITATGQRVTLRCSPRSGDLSVYWYQQSLDQGLQFLIQYYNGEERAKGNILERFSAQQFPDLHSELNLSSLELGDSALYFCASRQVSGTEAFFGQGTRLTVV.